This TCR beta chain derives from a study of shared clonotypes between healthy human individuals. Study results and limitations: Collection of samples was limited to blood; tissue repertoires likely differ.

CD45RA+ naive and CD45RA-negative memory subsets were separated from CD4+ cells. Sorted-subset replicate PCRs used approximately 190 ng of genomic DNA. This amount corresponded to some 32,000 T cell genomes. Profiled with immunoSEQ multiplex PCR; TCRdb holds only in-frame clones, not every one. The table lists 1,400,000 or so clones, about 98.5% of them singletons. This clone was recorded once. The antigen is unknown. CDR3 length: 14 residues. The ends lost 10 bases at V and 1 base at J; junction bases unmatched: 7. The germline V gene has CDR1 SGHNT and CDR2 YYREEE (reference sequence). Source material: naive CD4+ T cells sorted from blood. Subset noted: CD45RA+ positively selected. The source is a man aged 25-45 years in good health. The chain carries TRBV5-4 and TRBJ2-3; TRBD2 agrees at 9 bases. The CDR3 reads CAAEAGGGTDTQYF. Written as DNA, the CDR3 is TGTGCCGCCGAGGCGGGAGGGGGCACAGATACGCAGTATTTT.